The sample holds many counts of the clone carrying this T cell receptor beta chain. Its target is not known. TCRdb reprocessed the 5' RACE reads with MiXCR, giving one entry per CDR3 protein. The sample lists 71,000 or so distinct CDR3 sequences; roughly an eighth were seen once. In germline, CDR1 is LNHDA, CDR2 SQIVND (reference sequence). The CDR3 runs to 14 residues. Trimming pared 5 bases from V and 1 base from J, leaving 9 bases between. Time point described: longitudinal time-point 1 (baseline). This record belongs to a study of neurological immune-mediated disorders. Regarding the study as a whole: The level of TCR clonal expansion was highest in patients with HTLV-1-associated myelopathy and lowest in multiple sclerosis, where it fell below the level seen in healthy controls.

This TCR derives from a female donor with HTLV-1-associated myelopathy (HAM/TSP). The chain uses TRBV19 and TRBJ2-1, with D perhaps TRBD2 (6 bases). Material: PBMCs. Here the CDR3 DNA reads TGTGCCAGTAGTTGGAGCGGGTCCTACAATGAGCAGTTCTTC. It encodes CASSWSGSYNEQFF.